This TCR beta chain derives from a study of blood T cell repertoires in COVID-19. Study as a whole: COVID-19 samples, acute and convalescent, were from the United States, Italy and Spain. T cells, B-cell-depleted T cells, or PBMCs supplied cDNA or gDNA.

This CDR3 is built from 15 residues. Profiling relied on immunoSEQ multiplex PCR, and the TCRdb table lists in-frame clones only, not all of them. The table has approximately 94,000 clones, about 79% seen once; the top ten hold 20% to 25%. Sequenced sample: peripheral blood. The source is a man in his 60s with acute or convalescent COVID-19. The rearrangement links TRBV21-1 to TRBJ2-1; TRBD1 is the table's D call and was not checked against the DNA. TRBV21-1 is assigned pseudogene status. DNA for the CDR3: TGTGCCAGCAGCAAAGTTGGACACCTTAACAATGAGCAGTTCTTC. Translation gives CASSKVGHLNNEQFF.